The following is a T cell receptor (beta chain) sequence with its context. CDR1 and CDR2 from the germline V gene are KGHSH and LQKENI. The CDR3 covers 14 residues. V was trimmed by 7 bases and J by 7 bases, leaving 14 bases between them. This entry comes from a study of patients and donors after allogeneic stem cell transplantation. MiXCR, applied by TCRdb to the RT-PCR reads, yields one record per CDR3 protein. This table holds 150,000 to 200,000 distinct CDR3 sequences, roughly 31% found once. This receptor was identified in a human donor who was either an allogeneic HSCT recipient or a stem cell or donor lymphocyte infusion donor (not recorded which). It is not recorded whose cells these are; they may come from a transplant donor. Sequencing used blood, either unsorted or a sorted T cell fraction (not recorded which). V gene TRBV18 combines with J gene TRBJ1-6, with a weak D call TRBD1 (5 bases). The CDR3 coding sequence is TGTGCCAGCTTTCAGGGTACCGACAATTCACCCCTCCACTTT. It codes for CASFQGTDNSPLHF.